The 10 T cell receptor beta chains presented below share a single source sample, sequenced in a study of cytomegalovirus exposure and HLA in healthy donors. Produced via immunoSEQ multiplex PCR; TCRdb's table is partial and in-frame only. The data hold roughly 130,000 clones, with about nine tenths observed a single time. The sequencing sample was made of PBMCs. The receptor source for this set is a man younger than 45 in good health and CMV-seronegative.

The CDR3 loop reads CASSRTGGISTDTQYF. The DNA for the CDR3 is TGCGCCAGCAGCCGGACAGGGGGTATTAGCACAGATACGCAGTATTTT. The V and J genes are TRBV5-1 and TRBJ2-3; TRBD1 matches 10 bases. J lost 0 bases, V lost 4 bases, and 5 bases had no gene match. The CDR3 is 16 residues long. CDR1 SGHRS and CDR2 YFSETQ come from the germline V gene. The whole variable domain, filled in from reference TRBV5-1 and TRBJ2-3, reads KAGVTQTPRYLIKTRGQQVTLSCSPISGHRSVSWYQQTPGQGLQFLFEYFSETQRNKGNFPGRFSGRQFSNSRSEMNVSTLELGDSALYLCASSRTGGISTDTQYFGPGTRLTVL.

The V call is TRBV29-1, the J call TRBJ2-3, with TRBD2 matching 12 bases. The CDR3 loop spans 17 amino acids. Germline CDR1 SQVTM, CDR2 ANQGSEA. Trimming removed 2 bases from V and 5 bases from J; junction bases left unmatched: 11. The CDR3, as DNA: TGCAGCGTTGAATTATATCTAGCGGGGGGGCCAGGAGATACGCAGTATTTT. It translates to CSVELYLAGGPGDTQYF.

The gene calls are TRBV25-1 and TRBJ2-5; 7 bases line up with TRBD2. The J segment lost 5 bases and the V segment lost 2 bases, leaving 5 bases of the junction unmatched. The CDR3 is 14 amino acids. The germline CDR1 and CDR2 sequences are MGHDK and SYGVNS. The CDR3: CASSERTGGETQYF. The CDR3 region has the DNA TGTGCCAGCAGTGAACGGACCGGGGGGGAGACCCAGTACTTC.

The chain couples TRBV7-2 to TRBJ1-4; 8 nucleotides agree with TRBD1. The CDR3 consists of 15 residues. CDR1 and CDR2 from the germline V gene are SGHTA and FQGNSA. After removal of 3 bases from V and 8 bases from J, the junction contained 8 bases not matched to a gene. CDR3 sequence reads: CASSFNRGAREKLFF. The CDR3 DNA is TGTGCCAGCAGCTTTAACAGGGGGGCGCGAGAAAAACTGTTTTTT.

The CDR3 coding sequence is TGTGCCAGCTCCCCCCGGGGACAATCCTACGAGCAGTACTTC. The encoded protein is CASSPRGQSYEQYF. The chain combines TRBV7-8 with TRBJ2-7; a possible D gene is TRBD1 (6 bases). Germline CDR1 reads SGHVS; CDR2 reads FQNEAQ. The ends were cut back, 8 bases at V and 1 base at J, with 15 bases in the middle. This CDR3 spans 14 amino acids.

The count of this clone is one. The rearrangement joins TRBV28 to TRBJ2-5; tentatively, D is TRBD2 (6 bases). V lost 4 bases, J lost 3 bases, and 9 bases lay in between. The CDR3 is 13 amino acids. The germline V gene has CDR1 MDHEN and CDR2 SYDVKM. CDR3 sequence: CASSSGGEETQYF. CDR3 DNA sequence: TGTGCCAGCAGTTCCGGGGGAGAAGAGACCCAGTACTTC.

This chain links TRBV2 with TRBJ2-3; D not resolved. Germline V gene sequence: CDR1 SNHLY, CDR2 FYNNEI. The CDR3 is 13 amino acids. Trimming stripped 5 bases from V and 5 bases from J, with 11 bases between. CDR3 nucleotide sequence: TGTGCCAGCAGTCGGGTGCGAGAAGATACGCAGTATTTT. Residues: CASSRVREDTQYF.

The CDR3 region has the DNA TGTGCCAGCTCACCACCCGGGACAGGGGGTGTTGGCGAGCAGTACTTC. It specifies CASSPPGTGGVGEQYF. The chain has TRBV18 and TRBJ2-7; 11 bases map to TRBD1. Germline CDR1 reads KGHSH; CDR2 reads LQKENI. V lost 0 bases to trimming and J lost 6 bases; unmatched junction nucleotides: 7. The CDR3 length is 16 residues.

This clone was counted once. CDR3 amino acids: CASSPSGGHATNEKLFF. The CDR3 nucleotides read TGTGCCAGCAGCCCGTCAGGGGGCCATGCAACTAATGAAAAACTGTTTTTT. The chain uses TRBV4-2 and TRBJ1-4; 8 bases map to TRBD1. CDR3 length equals 17 residues. Germline CDR1 reads LGHNA; CDR2 reads YNFKEQ. V was clipped by 4 bases and J by 0 bases; unmatched bases: 7.

V and J are TRBV5-6 and TRBJ1-3; 7 nucleotides align to TRBD1. The CDR3 has 19 residues. J lost 4 bases, V lost 0 bases, and 16 bases had no gene match. The germline gives CDR1 SGHDT, CDR2 YYEEEE. The CDR3 is CASSLEQGSSQTWGNTIYF. CDR3 nucleotides: TGTGCCAGCAGCTTGGAACAGGGGTCGTCTCAAACCTGGGGAAACACCATATATTTT.